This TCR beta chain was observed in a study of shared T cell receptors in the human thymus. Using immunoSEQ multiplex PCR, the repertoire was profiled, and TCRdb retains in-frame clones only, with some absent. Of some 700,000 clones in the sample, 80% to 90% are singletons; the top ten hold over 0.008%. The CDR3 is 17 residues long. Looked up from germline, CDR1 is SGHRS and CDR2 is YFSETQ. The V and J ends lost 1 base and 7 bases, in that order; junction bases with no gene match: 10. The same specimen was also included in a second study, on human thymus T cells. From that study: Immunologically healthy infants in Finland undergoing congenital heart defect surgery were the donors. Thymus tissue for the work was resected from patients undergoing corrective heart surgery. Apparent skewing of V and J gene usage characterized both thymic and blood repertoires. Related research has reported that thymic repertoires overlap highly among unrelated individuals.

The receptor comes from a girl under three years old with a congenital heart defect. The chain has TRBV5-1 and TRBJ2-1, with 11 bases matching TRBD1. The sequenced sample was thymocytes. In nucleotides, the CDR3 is TGCGCCAGCAGCTTGAGTACTGGACAGGGGGCCGGGAATGAGCAGTTCTTC. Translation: CASSLSTGQGAGNEQFF.